Below, one T cell receptor beta chain is given with its context. In the authors' workflow: From reference gene primer amplification, estimates of nucleated cell counts were derived. Some clones are missing from TCRdb's copy, which holds only in-frame ones; the method was immunoSEQ multiplex PCR. That table is the source of V, J and clone size, and D and trimming were worked out from the DNA. The sample records over 120,000 clones, around 83% being singletons. The sample comes from a study of blood T cell repertoires in COVID-19. At the level of the study: The United States, Italy and Spain were the sources of the acute and convalescent COVID-19 samples. In each case, the material was cDNA or gDNA derived from T cells, B-cell-depleted T cells, or PBMCs.

Per germline, CDR1 GTSNPN and CDR2 SVGIG (reference sequence). Germline trimming cut 0 bases from V and 4 bases from J; bases unmatched to any gene: 6. The CDR3 covers 15 residues. The receptor comes from a human donor with acute or convalescent COVID-19. The donor label of this sample is uncertain. This chain connects TRBV30 to TRBJ2-1, with TRBD2 matching 7 bases. The source material was peripheral blood. In nucleotides, the CDR3 is TGTGCCTGGAGTGTAGGTCTAGCGGCGTACAATGAGCAGTTCTTC. Its protein is CAWSVGLAAYNEQFF.